Below, one T cell receptor beta chain is given with its context. The data were obtained in a study of technical replicates of blood from several donors. V was pared by 3 bases and J by 5 bases, with 18 bases of the junction left unmatched. CDR3 length equals 18 residues. From germline, CDR1 is SGHTA and CDR2 FQGNSA. Assay: immunoSEQ multiplex PCR; the TCRdb copy retains only in-frame clones and omits some. The repertoire includes 76,000 or so clones, roughly 90% of them detected once, and 0.25% sits in the top ten. This receptor was obtained from a human donor in good health. Sequencing was done on a sample of T cells isolated from PBMCs. The chain uses TRBV7-2 and TRBJ2-5; 7 bases are a match to TRBD2. CDR3 region: CASSFGAGWTRRRETQYF. For the CDR3, the DNA is TGTGCCAGCAGCTTCGGAGCGGGGTGGACTAGAAGGCGGGAGACCCAGTACTTC.